These 26 T cell receptor beta chains originate from one sample sequenced in a study of cytomegalovirus exposure and HLA in healthy donors. PCR employed 60 Vbeta and 13 Jbeta primers. Measured with immunoSEQ multiplex PCR; TCRdb has only the in-frame clones, and not every one. In all, the sample yields approximately 110,000 clones. Sequences were obtained from PBMCs. These receptors all come from a man aged 40-49 years in good health and CMV-seronegative.

The V gene is TRBV7-2, the J gene TRBJ2-2; D ambiguous. Trimming shortened V by 5 bases and J by 9 bases, and 10 bases separated the two germline ends. Germline CDR1 SGHTA, CDR2 FQGNSA. This CDR3 has 12 residues. This CDR3 is CASSPGSRELFF. The CDR3 DNA follows: TGTGCCAGCAGCCCTGGCTCCAGGGAGCTGTTTTTT.

The J gene is TRBJ2-5, the V gene TRBV9; D possibly corresponds to TRBD2 (6 bases). Germline V lookup: CDR1 SGDLS, CDR2 YYNGEE. The CDR3 sequence is 15 residues long. V was shortened by 3 bases and J by 5 bases, with 17 bases between the two germline ends. CDR3 in amino acids: CASSERDSWRETQYF. DNA of the CDR3: TGTGCCAGCAGCGAACGGGACTCCTGGCGGGAGACCCAGTACTTC.

The genes are TRBV1 and TRBJ2-7; the table's D call, TRBD2, has no DNA check behind it. TRBV1 is designated a pseudogene. CDR3 length: 17 amino acids. The CDR3 reads CTSSHINQSASSYEQYF. The CDR3, as DNA: TGCACCAGCAGCCATATTAATCAGAGCGCGAGCTCCTACGAGCAGTACTTC.

The chain carries TRBV5-1 and TRBJ2-3, with 7 positions matching TRBD1. Germline CDR1 SGHRS, CDR2 YFSETQ. V lost 4 bases to trimming and J lost 0 bases; unmatched junction nucleotides: 5. This CDR3 has 15 amino acids. In nucleotides, the CDR3 is TGCGCCAGCAGCATACGACAGGGAAGCACAGATACGCAGTATTTT. Translated, it gives CASSIRQGSTDTQYF. The full variable domain, in which reference TRBV5-1 and TRBJ2-3 provide the parts outside the CDR3, is KAGVTQTPRYLIKTRGQQVTLSCSPISGHRSVSWYQQTPGQGLQFLFEYFSETQRNKGNFPGRFSGRQFSNSRSEMNVSTLELGDSALYLCASSIRQGSTDTQYFGPGTRLTVL.

The V and J genes are TRBV5-1 and TRBJ1-4; D may be TRBD1 (5 bases). The CDR3 loop spans 16 amino acids. The germline V gene has CDR1 SGHRS and CDR2 YFSETQ. Between the trimmed V and J ends, which lost 2 bases and 4 bases, there was a span of 15 bases. CDR3 in amino acids: CASSFGQGFNNEKLFF. In DNA form, the CDR3 reads TGCGCCAGCAGCTTTGGGCAGGGTTTTAATAATGAAAAACTGTTTTTT. The entire variable domain, with the rest obtained from reference TRBV5-1 and TRBJ1-4, is as follows: KAGVTQTPRYLIKTRGQQVTLSCSPISGHRSVSWYQQTPGQGLQFLFEYFSETQRNKGNFPGRFSGRQFSNSRSEMNVSTLELGDSALYLCASSFGQGFNNEKLFFGSGTQLSVL.

This sequence joins TRBV28 and TRBJ2-5; a possible D gene is TRBD2 (5 bases). The ends were cut back, 2 bases at V and 1 base at J, with 14 bases in the middle. Germline V gene data show CDR1 as MDHEN and CDR2 as SYDVKM. The CDR3 extends over 16 amino acids. The DNA for the CDR3 is TGTGCCAGCAGTTTAGGCGGGCGGGTCAGCCAAGAGACCCAGTACTTC. Translated, it gives CASSLGGRVSQETQYF. The whole variable domain, remainder taken from reference TRBV28 and TRBJ2-5, is DVKVTQSSRYLVKRTGEKVFLECVQDMDHENMFWYRQDPGLGLRLIYFSYDVKMKEKGDIPEGYSVSREKKERFSLILESASTNQTSMYLCASSLGGRVSQETQYFGPGTRLLVL.

The V and J genes are TRBV11-3 and TRBJ2-2, with a weak D call TRBD2 (7 bases). V gave up 5 bases and J gave up 3 bases, with 22 bases separating them. Germline V gene sequence: CDR1 SGHNT, CDR2 YENEEA. This CDR3 comprises 18 residues. CDR3 DNA sequence: TGTGCCAGCAGCCCAGAATCGTGGGGGGGCAAGGACACCGGGGAGCTGTTTTTT. It translates to CASSPESWGGKDTGELFF.

The rearrangement joins TRBV21-1 to TRBJ2-5; the D segment call TRBD1 is taken from the table without a DNA check. TRBV21-1 is designated a pseudogene. The CDR3 is 10 amino acids. As DNA, the CDR3 is TGTGCCAGCGGCCGAGAGACCCAGTACTTC. Its translation is CASGRETQYF.

CDR3 DNA: TGCGCCAGCAGCTTGGCCGATCCGGGACAGGGCTACGAGCAGTACTTC. Translated, it gives CASSLADPGQGYEQYF. This chain connects TRBV5-1 to TRBJ2-5, with 9 bases identical to TRBD1. The closer fit of TRBJ2-7 to the DNA end suggests the J call may be wrong. The CDR3 totals 16 residues. Germline CDR1 and CDR2: SGHRS and YFSETQ.

V gene TRBV18 combines with J gene TRBJ1-5; tentatively, D is TRBD1 (5 bases). With 5 bases removed from V and 6 bases from J, the gap between germline ends came to 23 bases. This CDR3 comprises 17 residues. Germline V gene sequence: CDR1 KGHSH, CDR2 LQKENI. CDR3 nucleotides: TGTGCCAGCTCAGCGACCGGGAACCTTGTGGGGGGTCAGCCCCAGCATTTT. This gives the protein CASSATGNLVGGQPQHF.

The V and J genes are TRBV29-1 and TRBJ1-1; D unclear. Germline assignment: CDR1 SQVTM and CDR2 ANQGSEA. This CDR3 contains 10 residues. Deletions cut 7 bases from V and 5 bases from J, with 8 bases between. The CDR3 DNA sequence: TGCAGCGCGGGAGAAACTGAAGCTTTCTTT. The encoded protein is CSAGETEAFF.

This chain joins TRBV6-5 and TRBJ1-2; D is undetermined. Germline V gene sequence: CDR1 MNHEY, CDR2 SVGAGI. Trimming stripped 2 bases from V and 0 bases from J, with 7 bases between. The CDR3 contains 14 residues. DNA of the CDR3: TGTGCCAGCAGTTACGAGGGCACTAACTATGGCTACACCTTC. Encoded protein: CASSYEGTNYGYTF.

The chain uses TRBV11-2 and TRBJ2-5; the match to TRBD1 covers 8 bases. This CDR3 region has 15 residues. Looked up from germline, CDR1 is SGHAT and CDR2 is FQNNGV. V trimming: 5 bases; J trimming: 2 bases; junction bases outside the gene matches: 7. CDR3 DNA sequence: TGTGCCAGCAGCCAAGACCGGACAGGGCAAGAGACCCAGTACTTC. The encoded protein is CASSQDRTGQETQYF.

The chain combines TRBV7-2 with TRBJ1-1; D possibly corresponds to TRBD1 (6 bases). The germline V gene has CDR1 SGHTA and CDR2 FQGNSA. Trimming left V 2 bases short and J 2 bases short, with 12 bases between. The CDR3 sequence is 15 residues long. The CDR3 here is CASSLSARGNTEAFF. The CDR3 DNA sequence: TGTGCCAGCAGCTTAAGTGCCAGGGGAAACACTGAAGCTTTCTTT. The whole variable domain, remainder taken from reference TRBV7-2 and TRBJ1-1, is GAGVSQSPSNKVTEKGKDVELRCDPISGHTALYWYRQSLGQGLEFLIYFQGNSAPDKSGLPSDRFSAERTGGSVSTLTIQRTQQEDSAVYLCASSLSARGNTEAFFGQGTRLTVV.

The chain has TRBV7-8 and TRBJ1-3; 8 nucleotides align to TRBD1. With 1 base clipped from V and 3 bases from J, the junction kept 5 bases outside the gene matches. In germline, CDR1 is SGHVS, CDR2 FQNEAQ. The CDR3 is 16 residues long. This chain's CDR3 is CASSLVQGAFGNTIYF. The CDR3 bases are TGTGCCAGCAGCTTAGTTCAGGGGGCTTTTGGAAACACCATATATTTT.

The V call is TRBV7-2, the J call TRBJ2-2, with D hard to call. Trimming left V 2 bases short and J 6 bases short, with 13 bases between. Looked up from germline, CDR1 is SGHTA and CDR2 is FQGNSA. The CDR3 runs 15 residues. Here the CDR3 reads CASSLNRRSSGELFF. As DNA, the CDR3 is TGTGCCAGCAGCTTAAATAGGCGGTCTTCCGGGGAGCTGTTTTTT.

The chain is built from TRBV6-5 and TRBJ2-7, with TRBD2 as a possible D gene (7 bases). The V gene lost 5 bases and the J gene lost 7 bases, with 12 bases spanning the gap. Germline CDR1 and CDR2: MNHEY and SVGAGI. The CDR3 covers 12 residues. In nucleotides, the CDR3 is TGTGCCAGCAGTAGGGGGGGGAGTGAGCAGTACTTC. It codes for CASSRGGSEQYF.

The gene calls are TRBV4-1 and TRBJ1-1; unclear D gene. The germline gives CDR1 MGHRA, CDR2 YSYEKL. The CDR3 extends over 14 amino acids. V lost 0 bases to trimming and J lost 0 bases, with 5 bases between them. The CDR3 DNA is TGCGCCAGCAGCCAAGATGGCATGAACACTGAAGCTTTCTTT. This gives the protein CASSQDGMNTEAFF.

The rearrangement links TRBV5-6 to TRBJ1-4; 7 nucleotides match TRBD1. This CDR3 comprises 16 residues. V lost 3 bases and J lost 1; bases outside the gene matches: 6. Germline V gene lookup returns CDR1 SGHDT and CDR2 YYEEEE. CDR3 loop: CASSSARDRTNEKLFF. For the CDR3, the DNA is TGTGCCAGCAGCTCCGCGCGGGACAGAACTAATGAAAAACTGTTTTTT.

The rearrangement joins TRBV4-1 to TRBJ1-2; TRBD1 aligns across 9 bases. In germline, CDR1 is MGHRA, CDR2 YSYEKL. The CDR3 length is 16 residues. V lost 2 bases to trimming and J lost 4 bases; unmatched junction nucleotides: 8. CDR3 sequence reads: CASSQPGQGAFYGYTF. For the CDR3, the DNA is TGCGCCAGCAGCCAACCGGGACAGGGTGCTTTCTATGGCTACACCTTC.

CDR3 DNA sequence: TGTGCCAGCAGCTTAGTGGGGGGAGTGGGGAATACGCAGTATTTT. Protein: CASSLVGGVGNTQYF. The chain combines TRBV11-2 with TRBJ2-3; D perhaps matches TRBD2 (6 bases). Between the trimmed V and J ends, which lost 1 base and 7 bases, there was a span of 15 bases. This CDR3 is built from 15 residues. Germline V gene sequence: CDR1 SGHAT, CDR2 FQNNGV.

The V call is TRBV5-4, the J call TRBJ2-3; possible D gene TRBD2, 6 bases. V lost 3 bases and J lost 3, with 14 bases in between. Germline V gene lookup returns CDR1 SGHNT and CDR2 YYREEE (reference sequence). CDR3 size: 15 residues. The CDR3 DNA follows: TGTGCCAGCAGCTCTCCTGCGGAGGGAACAGATACGCAGTATTTT. It yields the protein CASSSPAEGTDTQYF. The full variable domain, rest sourced from reference TRBV5-4 and TRBJ2-3, is ETGVTQSPTHLIKTRGQQVTLRCSSQSGHNTVSWYQQALGQGPQFIFQYYREEENGRGNFPPRFSGLQFPNYSSELNVNALELDDSALYLCASSSPAEGTDTQYFGPGTRLTVL.

The chain has TRBV5-1 and TRBJ2-1, with 13 bases that match TRBD2. The CDR3 contains 15 residues. Germline V gene sequence: CDR1 SGHRS, CDR2 YFSETQ. The J segment lost 7 bases and the V segment lost 4 bases, leaving 5 bases of the junction unmatched. This chain's CDR3 is CASSPGTSGTNEQFF. The CDR3 DNA sequence: TGCGCCAGCAGCCCGGGGACTAGCGGGACTAATGAGCAGTTCTTC.

V is TRBV7-4 and J is TRBJ1-5; 9 bases are shared with TRBD1. J was trimmed by 5 bases and V by 1 base; bases with no gene match: 15. CDR3 length equals 19 residues. Looked up from germline, CDR1 is SGHVT and CDR2 is SQSDAQ. The CDR3 sequence: CASSLVQLVGQGRDQPQHF. CDR3 DNA: TGTGCCAGCAGCTTAGTCCAACTGGTGGGACAGGGCCGGGATCAGCCCCAGCATTTT.

CDR3 DNA: TGTGCCAGCAGCTTTTTTCACAGGGGTCCCCTTTCACCCCTCCACTTT. This gives the protein CASSFFHRGPLSPLHF. The chain joins TRBV5-6 to TRBJ1-6; 7 positions agree with TRBD1. The ends lost 2 bases at V and 9 bases at J; junction bases unmatched: 11. The CDR3 extends over 16 amino acids. Looked up from germline, CDR1 is SGHDT and CDR2 is YYEEEE.

The V gene is TRBV10-2, the J gene TRBJ2-7; 9 nucleotides match TRBD1. The CDR3 has 16 residues. Germline-derived CDR1 and CDR2 are WSHSY and SAAADI. The trim removed 4 bases at V and 3 bases at J, leaving 10 bases unmatched. The CDR3: CASSGPRDRVDYEQYF. The CDR3, as DNA: TGCGCCAGCAGTGGCCCCCGGGACAGGGTCGACTACGAGCAGTACTTC.